The next 21 T cell receptor beta chains were all read from a single sample in a study of regulatory T cells in long-lasting Graves disease. Libraries of TCR beta came from iRepertoire HTBI primers plus Arm-PCR of CDR3 regions. Each CDR3 protein is one row after TCRdb ran MiXCR on the multiplex PCR reads. The sample shows about 430,000 distinct CDR3 sequences, 21% of them seen only once. Time point given: persistent/refractory GD, antithyroid drugs over 5 years with positive TRAb. PBMCs provided the RNA from which the TCR library was made. This specimen was peripheral blood mononuclear cells (PBMCs), taken when the disease was refractory, from a patient treated with antithyroid drugs. The receptor source for this set is a female donor with Graves disease.

This clonotype was recorded at least ten times. This chain connects TRBV28 to TRBJ2-7; TRBD1 or TRBD2 may be the D gene (5 bases each). The V and J ends lost 7 bases and 0 bases respectively, with 19 bases between them. The CDR3 is 16 residues long. Germline V CDR1 and CDR2: MDHEN, SYDVKM. This chain's CDR3 is CASKPSSGTDSYEQYF. The CDR3 DNA sequence: TGTGCCAGCAAGCCCTCTTCCGGGACGGACTCCTACGAGCAGTACTTC.

J is TRBJ2-2 and V is TRBV27, with D possibly matching TRBD2 (6 bases). CDR3 size: 15 residues. The V gene's germline CDR1 is MNHEY and CDR2 SMNVEV (reference sequence). V was shortened by 5 bases and J by 4 bases, with 14 bases between the two germline ends. The CDR3 DNA reads TGTGCCAGCAGTCTCGGGACTCTGCCCACCGGGGAGCTGTTTTTT. Protein: CASSLGTLPTGELFF.

This clonotype was detected ten times or more. This rearrangement joins TRBV6-5 to TRBJ1-5; perhaps TRBD1 as D (5 bases). Germline V gene data show CDR1 as MNHEY and CDR2 as SVGAGI. The CDR3 extends over 18 amino acids. Trimming stripped 4 bases from V and 2 bases from J, with 21 bases between. CDR3 sequence reads: CASSSHWDYLTGNQPQHF. For the CDR3, the DNA is TGTGCCAGCAGTTCCCACTGGGACTATTTGACTGGCAATCAGCCCCAGCATTTT.

This clonotype was counted at least ten times. The chain carries TRBV15 and TRBJ2-5; D call uncertain. CDR3 length: 15 amino acids. Looked up from germline, CDR1 is LNHNV and CDR2 is YYDKDF (reference sequence). Deletions cut 0 bases from V and 3 bases from J, with 11 bases between. CDR3 in DNA: TGTGCCACCAGCAGAGATCAGCTCTATGAAGAGACCCAGTACTTC. Translating gives CATSRDQLYEETQYF.

This clonotype was counted ten times or more. J is TRBJ1-5 and V is TRBV6-1; D unresolved. The germline V and J ends were trimmed by 1 base and 4 bases, with 5 bases remaining between them. Germline V gene lookup returns CDR1 MNHNS and CDR2 SASEGT. The CDR3 loop spans 13 amino acids. The CDR3 nucleotides are TGTGCCAGCAGTGAAGAGCGGAATCAGCCCCAGCATTTT. As protein: CASSEERNQPQHF.

In its sample, this clonotype was seen a few times. The J gene is TRBJ2-5, the V gene TRBV5-4, with D possibly TRBD2 on 6 matching bases. The ends were cut back, 4 bases at V and 5 bases at J, with 15 bases in the middle. CDR1 is SGHNT and CDR2 is YYREEE in the germline V gene (reference sequence). CDR3 length: 14 residues. Here the CDR3 reads CASSGPGVVETQYF. The CDR3 DNA reads TGTGCCAGCAGCGGACCGGGGGTTGTGGAGACCCAGTACTTC.

This clonotype was observed many times. V and J are TRBV6-1 and TRBJ2-2, with D maybe TRBD2 (6 bases). This CDR3 region has 14 residues. CDR1 is MNHNS, CDR2 SASEGT, per germline. V gave up 8 bases and J gave up 0 bases, with 10 bases separating them. CDR3 loop: CASGRRTNTGELFF. The CDR3 region has the DNA TGTGCCAGCGGGAGGCGGACGAACACCGGGGAGCTGTTTTTT.

The gene calls are TRBV2 and TRBJ2-1, with D maybe TRBD2 (6 bases). Trimming removed 7 bases from V and 3 bases from J, with 13 bases in between. The CDR3 loop spans 14 amino acids. Germline-derived CDR1 and CDR2 are SNHLY and FYNNEI. CDR3 residues: CASTWASDYNEQFF. The CDR3 coding sequence is TGTGCCAGCACCTGGGCTAGCGACTACAATGAGCAGTTCTTC.

This clonotype turned up a few times. CDR3 loop: CASSTISGDTEETQYF. DNA of the CDR3: TGTGCCAGCAGCACCATTAGCGGGGACACTGAAGAGACCCAGTACTTC. V gene TRBV11-1 combines with J gene TRBJ2-5; 8 bases line up with TRBD2. With 5 bases clipped from V and 3 bases from J, the junction kept 11 bases outside the gene matches. Per the germline V gene, CDR1 is SGHAT and CDR2 is FQDESV (reference sequence). The CDR3 consists of 16 residues.

This clonotype was counted once. The CDR3 sequence: CASSTTSGRARGEQFF. The CDR3 bases are TGTGCCAGCAGCACGACTAGCGGGAGGGCCCGTGGTGAGCAGTTCTTC. V gene TRBV2 combines with J gene TRBJ2-1; 14 bases match TRBD2. The CDR3 runs 16 residues. Germline trimming cut 6 bases from V and 9 bases from J; bases unmatched to any gene: 10. Germline V gene sequence: CDR1 SNHLY, CDR2 FYNNEI.

This clonotype was seen a few times. The genes are TRBV9 and TRBJ2-1; no clear D gene. This CDR3 is built from 15 residues. V lost 2 bases and J 7 bases, leaving 16 bases between the germline ends. The germline V gene has CDR1 SGDLS and CDR2 YYNGEE. The CDR3 loop reads CASSVEGDGSNEQFF. The CDR3 DNA is TGTGCCAGCAGCGTTGAAGGCGACGGGTCGAATGAGCAGTTCTTC.

This clonotype has ten or more counts. This rearrangement joins TRBV28 to TRBJ2-7; 11 bases map to TRBD2. From germline, CDR1 is MDHEN and CDR2 SYDVKM. The V gene end was trimmed by 4 bases and the J gene end by 2 bases; junction bases not matched to a gene: 7. The CDR3 covers 16 residues. The CDR3 DNA reads TGTGCCAGCAGTTCCCCAGTACTAGCGGGAGCCTACGAGCAGTACTTC. Translating it yields CASSSPVLAGAYEQYF.

This clonotype showed up many times. The chain couples TRBV5-1 to TRBJ2-2, with 10 positions matching TRBD2. Germline V CDR1 and CDR2: SGHRS, YFSETQ. There are 20 residues in the CDR3. Trimming at V came to 0 bases and at J to 0 bases, leaving 11 bases not matched to a gene. This CDR3 reads CASSLAAGRTSGTNTGELFF. CDR3 bases: TGCGCCAGCAGCTTGGCCGCGGGCAGGACTAGCGGAACGAACACCGGGGAGCTGTTTTTT.

This clonotype was seen a handful of times. The J gene is TRBJ2-3, the V gene TRBV28, with D tentatively TRBD2 (5 bases). The CDR3 contains 16 residues. From germline, CDR1 is MDHEN and CDR2 SYDVKM. The V gene lost 2 bases and the J gene lost 2 bases, with 14 bases spanning the gap. In nucleotides, the CDR3 is TGTGCCAGCAGTTTAGCTCCGGGCGGGTCCACAGATACGCAGTATTTT. Its protein product is CASSLAPGGSTDTQYF.

The chain combines TRBV20-1 with TRBJ2-1, with 9 bases aligning to TRBD2. The CDR3 is 13 residues long. The germline V gene has CDR1 DFQATT and CDR2 SNEGSKA (reference sequence). With 4 bases clipped from V and 5 bases from J, the junction kept 3 bases outside the gene matches. The CDR3 sequence is CSATRGRDNEQFF. CDR3 DNA: TGCAGTGCTACTCGCGGGAGGGACAATGAGCAGTTCTTC.

This clonotype was counted a few times. Its ends do not fully match the called genes, so a read error is possible. The chain links TRBV5-1 to TRBJ2-7; the D gene could be TRBD1 or TRBD2 (5 bases each). This CDR3 is built from 14 residues. CDR1 and CDR2 (germline): SGHRS, YFSETQ. The CDR3 DNA reads TGCGCCAGCAGCCTCGGGACCAACTCCTGCGAGCAGTACTTC. Translating it yields CASSLGTNSCEQYF.

This clonotype was counted between two and nine times. The V gene is TRBV10-3, the J gene TRBJ1-2, with D possibly being TRBD1 (5 bases). The CDR3 spans 12 residues. Trimming left V 11 bases short and J 8 bases short, with 18 bases between. Germline V gives CDR1 ENHRY, CDR2 SYGVKD. CDR3: CALSGGSGGYTF. DNA for the CDR3: TGTGCCCTCTCGGGGGGGTCGGGCGGCTACACCTTC.

This clonotype was seen more than once but under ten times. The gene calls are TRBV19 and TRBJ2-5, with TRBD1 identical over 9 bases. V trimming: 3 bases; J trimming: 5 bases; junction bases outside the gene matches: 7. The length of the CDR3 is 15 residues. CDR1 and CDR2 from the germline V gene are LNHDA and SQIVND (reference sequence). The CDR3 bases are TGTGCCAGTAGTATTAAGGGGACAGGGACGGAGACCCAGTACTTC. Translation: CASSIKGTGTETQYF.

The sample holds many counts of this clonotype. This chain uses TRBV18 with TRBJ2-1, with 14 nucleotides matching TRBD2. The germline CDR1 and CDR2 sequences are KGHSH and LQKENI. The CDR3 has 15 amino acids. V lost 8 bases to trimming and J lost 7 bases; unmatched junction nucleotides: 7. The CDR3 here is CASSPGLAGVNEQFF. The CDR3, as DNA: TGTGCCAGCAGCCCGGGACTAGCGGGAGTAAATGAGCAGTTCTTC.

J is TRBJ2-2 and V is TRBV5-1; weak D call: TRBD2 (5 bases). Germline assignment: CDR1 SGHRS and CDR2 YFSETQ. This CDR3 contains 16 residues. V was pared by 6 bases and J by 0 bases, with 15 bases between. CDR3 DNA: TGCGCCAGCACTCCTTTGAGGAGGACGAACACCGGGGAGCTGTTTTTT. It is translated as CASTPLRRTNTGELFF.

This clonotype came up a few times. The J gene is TRBJ2-7, the V gene TRBV5-1; 10 nucleotides line up with TRBD1. The CDR3 totals 15 residues. V trimming: 2 bases; J trimming: 2 bases; junction bases outside the gene matches: 4. Germline V CDR1 and CDR2: SGHRS, YFSETQ. CDR3 nucleotide sequence: TGCGCCAGCAGCTTTACCGGGACAGGGGCCTACGAGCAGTACTTC. As protein: CASSFTGTGAYEQYF.